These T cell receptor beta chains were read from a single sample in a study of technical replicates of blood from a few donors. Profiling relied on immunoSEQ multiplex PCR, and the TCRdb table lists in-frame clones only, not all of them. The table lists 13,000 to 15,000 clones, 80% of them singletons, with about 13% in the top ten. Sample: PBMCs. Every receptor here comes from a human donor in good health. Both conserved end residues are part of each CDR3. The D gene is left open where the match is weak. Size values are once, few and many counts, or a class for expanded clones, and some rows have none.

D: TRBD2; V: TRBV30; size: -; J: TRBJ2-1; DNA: TGTGCCTGGAGTGTACAGGGGACTAGCGGGAGACAGTTCTTC; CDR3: CAWSVQGTSGRQFF
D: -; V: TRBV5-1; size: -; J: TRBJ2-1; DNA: TGCGCCAGCAGCTTGGTGTCAGGAATCTACAATGAGCAGTTCTTC; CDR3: CASSLVSGIYNEQFF
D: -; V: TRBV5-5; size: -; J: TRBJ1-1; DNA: TGTGCCAGCAGCTTGGAGGGGCAGTTGAACACTGAAGCTTTCTTT; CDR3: CASSLEGQLNTEAFF
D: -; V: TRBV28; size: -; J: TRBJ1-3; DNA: TGTGCCAGCAGTATTAGTCTTGGAAACACCATATATTTT; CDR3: CASSISLGNTIYF
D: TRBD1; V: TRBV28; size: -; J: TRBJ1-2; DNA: TGTGCCAGCACCGGACAGGGAGGCTATGGCTACACCTTC; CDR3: CASTGQGGYGYTF
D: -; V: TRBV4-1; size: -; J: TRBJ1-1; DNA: TGCGCCAGCAGCCAAGAGGTGGGGGGGGCCACTGAAGCTTTCTTT; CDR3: CASSQEVGGATEAFF
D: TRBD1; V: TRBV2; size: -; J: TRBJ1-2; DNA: TGTGCCAGCAGCGTAACAGGGGAAGTAAGTGGCTACACCTTC; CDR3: CASSVTGEVSGYTF
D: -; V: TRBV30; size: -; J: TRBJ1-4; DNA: TGTGCCTGGAACAGGGTTAATGAAAAACTGTTTTTT; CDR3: CAWNRVNEKLFF
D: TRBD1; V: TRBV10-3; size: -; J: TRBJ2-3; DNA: TGTGCCATCAACGCCGGACAGGGGCAAGATACGCAGTATTTT; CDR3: CAINAGQGQDTQYF
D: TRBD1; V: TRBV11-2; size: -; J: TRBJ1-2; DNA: TGTGCCAGCAGCCAAGGGGGGACAGGGCATGATGGCTACACCTTC; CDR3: CASSQGGTGHDGYTF
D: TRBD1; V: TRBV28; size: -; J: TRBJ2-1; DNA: TGTGCCAGCAGGACAGGGGACCCCTACAATGAGCAGTTCTTC; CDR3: CASRTGDPYNEQFF
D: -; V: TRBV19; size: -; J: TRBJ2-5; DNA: TGTGCCAGTAGTCTCGGACAGCAAGAGACCCAGTACTTC; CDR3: CASSLGQQETQYF
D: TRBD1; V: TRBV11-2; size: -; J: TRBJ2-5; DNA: TGTGCCAGCAGCGCCCGACAGGGGGTTGGGACCCAGTACTTC; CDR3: CASSARQGVGTQYF
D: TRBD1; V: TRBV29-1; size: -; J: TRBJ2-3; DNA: TGCAGCGTTGAACTCAGGGGGGATACGCAGTATTTT; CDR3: CSVELRGDTQYF
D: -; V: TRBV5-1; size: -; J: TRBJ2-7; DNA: TGCGCCAGCAGCTTGTTACCCAGGTCCTACGAGCAGTACTTC; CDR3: CASSLLPRSYEQYF
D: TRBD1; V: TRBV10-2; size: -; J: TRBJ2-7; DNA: TGCGCCAGCAGTCTGACAGGGGATAACTACGAGCAGTACTTC; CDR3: CASSLTGDNYEQYF
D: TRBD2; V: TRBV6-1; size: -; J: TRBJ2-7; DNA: TGTGCCAGCAGTGAAGGGTGGAGCGGGAGCCACCTCAGGCCCTTCTCCTACGAGCAGTACTTC; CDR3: CASSEGWSGSHLRPFSYEQYF
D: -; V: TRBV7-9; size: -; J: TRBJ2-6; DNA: TGTGCCAGCAGCTTATGGACAACCTCTGGGGCCAACGTCCTGACTTTC; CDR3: CASSLWTTSGANVLTF
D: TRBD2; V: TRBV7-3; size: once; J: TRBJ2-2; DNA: TGTGCCAGCAGCTTAATGAGCGGGAGGGCGGCCGGGGAGCTGTTTTTT; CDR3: CASSLMSGRAAGELFF
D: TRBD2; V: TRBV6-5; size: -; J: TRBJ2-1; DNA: TGTGCCAGCAGAGCTCTAGCGGACTCCTACAATGAGCAGTTCTTC; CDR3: CASRALADSYNEQFF
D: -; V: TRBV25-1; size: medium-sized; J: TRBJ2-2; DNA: TGTGCCAGCAGTGAGTACAGTACCGGGGAGCTGTTTTTT; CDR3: CASSEYSTGELFF
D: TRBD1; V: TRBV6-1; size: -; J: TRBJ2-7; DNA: TGTGCCAGCAGTGAATCCGTCAGGGGGCGCGAGCAGTACTTC; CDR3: CASSESVRGREQYF
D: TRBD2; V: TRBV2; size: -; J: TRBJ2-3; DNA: TGTGCCAGCAGTGAAGAGTCGGGAGGGCCCTCAGATACGCAGTATTTT; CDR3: CASSEESGGPSDTQYF
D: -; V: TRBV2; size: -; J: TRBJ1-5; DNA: TGTGCCAGCAGTCTCGGACAGACAAGCAATCAGCCCCAGCATTTT; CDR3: CASSLGQTSNQPQHF
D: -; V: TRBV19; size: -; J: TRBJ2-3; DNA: TGTGCCAGTAGTACCCGACAGGCCCCGGCACAGGAAACGCAGTATTTT; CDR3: CASSTRQAPAQETQYF
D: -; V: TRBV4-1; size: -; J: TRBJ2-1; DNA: TGCGCCAGCAGCCAAGACGGGAGAGTAGCCTACAATGAGCAGTTCTTC; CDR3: CASSQDGRVAYNEQFF
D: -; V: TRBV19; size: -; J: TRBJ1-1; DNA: TGTGCCAGTAGTATCTATTCTGAAGCTTTCTTT; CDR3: CASSIYSEAFF
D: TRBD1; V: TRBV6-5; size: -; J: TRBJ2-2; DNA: TGTGCCAGCAGTCGGGACAGAACGAACACCGGGGAGCTGTTTTTT; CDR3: CASSRDRTNTGELFF
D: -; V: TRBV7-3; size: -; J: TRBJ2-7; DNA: TGTGCCAGCAGCGCAGGTACCTACGAGCAGTACTTC; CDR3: CASSAGTYEQYF
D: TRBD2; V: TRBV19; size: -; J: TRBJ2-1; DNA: TGTGCCAGTAGTATTTCAGCGGGAGCCTCCTACAATGAGCAGTTCTTC; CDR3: CASSISAGASYNEQFF
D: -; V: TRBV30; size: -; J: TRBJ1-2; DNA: TGTGCCTGGAGTCTTTCCCGGGGTCCGGGCTACACCTTC; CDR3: CAWSLSRGPGYTF
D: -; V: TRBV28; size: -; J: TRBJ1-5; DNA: TGTGCCAGCAGCCTGGGAGGCCGCAATCAGCCCCAGCATTTT; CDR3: CASSLGGRNQPQHF
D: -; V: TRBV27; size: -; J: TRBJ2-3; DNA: TGTGCCAGCAGTTCGGCAGGGGAAACAGATACGCAGTATTTT; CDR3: CASSSAGETDTQYF
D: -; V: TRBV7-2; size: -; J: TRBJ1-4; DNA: TGTGCCAGCAGCTTAAGTCCGGCTAATGAAAAACTGTTTTTT; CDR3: CASSLSPANEKLFF
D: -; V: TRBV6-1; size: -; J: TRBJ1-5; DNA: TGTGCCAGCAGTGGGAGGGATGTAAGGTATAGCAATCAGCCCCAGCATTTT; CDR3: CASSGRDVRYSNQPQHF
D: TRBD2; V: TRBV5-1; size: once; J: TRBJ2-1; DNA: TGCGCCAGCAGCTTGGTCGGGGCGGGAGGCCCCTACAATGAGCAGTTCTTC; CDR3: CASSLVGAGGPYNEQFF
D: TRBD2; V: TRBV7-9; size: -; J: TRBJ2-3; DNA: TGTGCCAGCAGCCCAGGACTAGCGGGAGACCGCACAGATACGCAGTATTTT; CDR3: CASSPGLAGDRTDTQYF
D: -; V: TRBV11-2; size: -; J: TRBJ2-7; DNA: TGTGCCAGCAGCTTACAGGGTTACGAGCAGTACTTC; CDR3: CASSLQGYEQYF
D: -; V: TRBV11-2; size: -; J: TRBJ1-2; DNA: TGTGCCAGCAGCTTTGGCCAGGGCTCTGGCTACACCTTC; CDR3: CASSFGQGSGYTF
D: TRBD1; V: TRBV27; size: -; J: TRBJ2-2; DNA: TGTGCCAGCAGTTTATTCCGTTTAAGGGGGCGTGGCACCGGGGAGCTGTTTTTT; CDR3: CASSLFRLRGRGTGELFF
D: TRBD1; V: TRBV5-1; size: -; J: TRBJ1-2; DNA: TGCGCCAGCAGCTTGGAAGGGACAGGAAACTATGGCTACACCTTC; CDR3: CASSLEGTGNYGYTF
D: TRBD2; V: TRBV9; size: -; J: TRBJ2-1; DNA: TGTGCCAGCAGCGTAGGGGGAGGGGAAGACAATGAGCAGTTCTTC; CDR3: CASSVGGGEDNEQFF
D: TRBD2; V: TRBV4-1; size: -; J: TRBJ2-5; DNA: TGCGCCAGCAGCTCTAGCGGGAGCGAGACCCAGTACTTC; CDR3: CASSSSGSETQYF
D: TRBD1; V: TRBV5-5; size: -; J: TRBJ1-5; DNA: TGTGCCAGCAGCTCGGGACAGACGAATCAGCCCCAGCATTTT; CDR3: CASSSGQTNQPQHF
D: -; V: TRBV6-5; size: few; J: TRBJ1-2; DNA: TGTGCCAGCAGTTACACCTCGGGAGGTCTCGATGGCTACACCTTC; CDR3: CASSYTSGGLDGYTF
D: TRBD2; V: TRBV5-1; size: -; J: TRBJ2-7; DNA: TGCGCCAGCAGCTTGGCCGGGAGCGGGATCTCCTACGAGCAGTACTTC; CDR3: CASSLAGSGISYEQYF
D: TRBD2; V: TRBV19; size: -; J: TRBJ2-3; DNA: TGTGCCAGTAGTACTAGCGGGAGGGCAGATACGCAGTATTTT; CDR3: CASSTSGRADTQYF
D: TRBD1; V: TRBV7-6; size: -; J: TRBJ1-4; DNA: TGTGCCAGCAGCGACGCGGACAGGGGGCGCGATGAAAAACTGTTTTTT; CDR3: CASSDADRGRDEKLFF
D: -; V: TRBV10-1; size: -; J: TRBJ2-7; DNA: TGCGCCAGCAGTGAGTCGGCAGGGCCCTCCTACGAGCAGTACTTC; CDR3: CASSESAGPSYEQYF
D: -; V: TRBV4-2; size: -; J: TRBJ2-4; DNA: TGTGCCAGCAGCCGACTCGGAGGGGGGGACTCGAAGGTTGGGTCCAAAAACATTCAGTACTTC; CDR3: CASSRLGGGDSKVGSKNIQYF
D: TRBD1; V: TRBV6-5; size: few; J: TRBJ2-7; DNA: TGTGCCAGCAGTTACTCAAGGACAGGGCGAATTCACGAGCAGTACTTC; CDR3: CASSYSRTGRIHEQYF
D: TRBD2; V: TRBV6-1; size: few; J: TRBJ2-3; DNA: TGTGCCAGCAGTGGACTAGCGGGAGGGCCAGATACGCAGTATTTT; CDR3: CASSGLAGGPDTQYF
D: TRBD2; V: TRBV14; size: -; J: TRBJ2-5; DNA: TGTGCCAGCAGCCAAGACTACCTTGGGAAACTAGCGGGAGGGCCTCTTCAAGAGACCCAGTACTTC; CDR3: CASSQDYLGKLAGGPLQETQYF
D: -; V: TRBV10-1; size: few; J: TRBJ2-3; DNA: TGCGCCAGCAGCCTAAACCTACAGGGAGATACGCAGTATTTT; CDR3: CASSLNLQGDTQYF
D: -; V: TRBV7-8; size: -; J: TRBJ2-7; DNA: TGTGCCAGCAGCTTAGATAAGGGGCCCTACGAGCAGTACTTC; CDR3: CASSLDKGPYEQYF
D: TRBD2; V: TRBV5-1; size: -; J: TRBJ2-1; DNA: TGCGCCAGCAGCCGTGACTCCACTAGCGGGCCTGCCTACAATGAGCAGTTCTTC; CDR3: CASSRDSTSGPAYNEQFF
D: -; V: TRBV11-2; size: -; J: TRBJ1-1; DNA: TGTGCCAGCAGCTTAGATCGCGGCCGACCCATGAACACTGAAGCTTTCTTT; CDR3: CASSLDRGRPMNTEAFF
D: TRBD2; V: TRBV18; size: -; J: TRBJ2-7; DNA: TGTGCCAGCCGGGGGGAGGGCAGCGAGCAGTACTTC; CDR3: CASRGEGSEQYF
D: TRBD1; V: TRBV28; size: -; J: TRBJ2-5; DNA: TGTGCCAGCAGTTTTCGACAGGGGACCCAAGAGACCCAGTACTTC; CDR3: CASSFRQGTQETQYF
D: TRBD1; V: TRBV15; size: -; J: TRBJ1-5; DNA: TGTGCCACCAGCAGAGGTGGGACAGTCCTGGGGGAGCAGCCCCAGCATTTT; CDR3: CATSRGGTVLGEQPQHF